The entry below describes one T cell receptor beta chain. Profiling relied on immunoSEQ multiplex PCR, and the TCRdb table lists in-frame clones only, not all of them. The repertoire consists of tens of thousands of clones, with 75% to 90% occurring once and the leading ten covering 24%. The sample is drawn from a study of PD-L1 blockade in urothelial cancer. Turning to the study itself: Blood yielded a median of approximately 130,000 T cells per sample.

Time point indicated: peripheral blood 6 weeks after treatment start. V dropped 1 base and J dropped 5 bases, with 15 bases sitting between them. The CDR3 loop spans 15 amino acids. Germline V gene sequence: CDR1 SGHNT, CDR2 YYREEE (reference sequence). The receptor was derived from a man between 60 and 75 years old with urothelial cancer. The chain combines TRBV5-4 with TRBJ2-5; TRBD2 is a possible D gene (5 bases). The sequencing here drew on PBMCs, taken around atezolizumab (anti-PD-L1) treatment. The CDR3 is CASSLISRAVETQYF. The CDR3 nucleotides are TGTGCCAGCAGCTTGATTTCCCGAGCGGTGGAGACCCAGTACTTC.